The clone carrying this T cell receptor (beta chain) was seen a handful of times. The target antigen is unknown. This sample is drawn from a study of CD8+CD57+ T cells in acquired aplastic anemia. General study results and limits: Patients and controls had in common some 30 CD8+ CDR3 sequences.

Individuals selected for sequencing had exhibited CD8+CD57+ cell expansion on flow cytometry. Researchers used genomic DNA as the template to profile TCR beta VDJ and CDR3. TCRdb re-analysed the reads in MiXCR, keeping a single row per CDR3 protein. This sample has around 220,000 distinct CDR3 sequences, with roughly 45% found just once. Sample: sorted CD4+, CD8+, or CD8+CD57+ T cells (not recorded which) from PBMCs. The sequence was obtained from a human donor with aplastic anemia.

CDR3 in DNA: TGTGCCAGCAGCTTAGTGCAGCCAACAAATGAAGCTTTCTTT. Its translation is CASSLVQPTNEAFF. The rearrangement uses TRBV7-8 and TRBJ1-1, with unresolved D. CDR1 and CDR2 (germline): SGHVS, FQNEAQ. Deletions cut 1 base from V and 7 bases from J, with 13 bases between. The CDR3 has 14 residues.